This T cell receptor (beta chain) was recovered during a study of cytomegalovirus exposure and HLA in healthy donors. This clone has only one observation. 60 Vbeta and 13 Jbeta primers were used in PCR. TCRdb keeps only in-frame clones here, not all; method: immunoSEQ multiplex PCR. The table has around 110,000 clones, around three quarters seen once; the top ten hold around 7.8%. CDR3 size: 16 residues. From germline, CDR1 is SGHRS and CDR2 YFSETQ. Trimming took off 4 bases at V and 8 bases at J, with 21 bases between the two ends. Sequenced sample: PBMCs. This sequence was found in a man aged 25 to 45 in good health and CMV-seronegative. This sequence joins TRBV5-1 and TRBJ1-4; D is ambiguous. CDR3 sequence reads: CASSAEQRTPREKLFF. CDR3 sequence (DNA): TGCGCCAGCAGCGCAGAACAGAGGACTCCTAGGGAAAAACTGTTTTTT.